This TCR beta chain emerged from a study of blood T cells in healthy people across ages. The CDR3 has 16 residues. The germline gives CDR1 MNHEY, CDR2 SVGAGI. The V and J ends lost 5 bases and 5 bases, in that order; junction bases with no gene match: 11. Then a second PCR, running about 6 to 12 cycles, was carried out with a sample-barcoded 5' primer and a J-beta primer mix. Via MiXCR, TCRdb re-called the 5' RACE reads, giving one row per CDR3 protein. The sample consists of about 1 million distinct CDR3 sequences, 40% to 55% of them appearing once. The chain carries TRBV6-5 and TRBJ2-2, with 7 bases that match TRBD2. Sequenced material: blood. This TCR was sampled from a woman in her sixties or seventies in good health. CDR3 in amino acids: CASSPLSGGRTGELFF. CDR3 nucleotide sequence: TGTGCCAGCAGTCCGCTATCGGGAGGCCGGACCGGGGAGCTGTTTTTT.